This T cell receptor (beta chain) was captured in a study of T cells in Graves' hyperthyroidism and ophthalmopathy. Study-level results: Blood also held most thyroid clonotypes expanded beyond 0.001. The authors' 13 V-J model separated ophthalmopathy from stable hyperthyroidism.

On this clonotype: Its matching antigen is unknown.

The CDR3 is 14 residues long. CDR1 is SEHNR and CDR2 is FQNEAQ in the germline V gene (reference sequence). V gave up 6 bases and J gave up 4 bases, with 16 bases separating them. The CDR3 regions of TCR beta were amplified from RNA transcripts. The primer set for the first-round RT-PCR of the TCR CDR3 was HTBI. TCRdb itself ran the multiplex PCR reads through MiXCR, one entry per CDR3 protein. The sample lists 560,000 or so distinct CDR3 sequences; around 45% were seen once. The material sequenced was peripheral blood or thyroid tissue (not recorded which). V usage is TRBV7-9 and J usage is TRBJ2-7; D unclear. The source is a woman in her late teens or twenties with Graves' hyperthyroidism. The CDR3 reads CASSPGSGPYEQYF. The CDR3 DNA sequence: TGTGCCAGCAGTCCCGGATCTGGGCCATACGAGCAGTACTTC.